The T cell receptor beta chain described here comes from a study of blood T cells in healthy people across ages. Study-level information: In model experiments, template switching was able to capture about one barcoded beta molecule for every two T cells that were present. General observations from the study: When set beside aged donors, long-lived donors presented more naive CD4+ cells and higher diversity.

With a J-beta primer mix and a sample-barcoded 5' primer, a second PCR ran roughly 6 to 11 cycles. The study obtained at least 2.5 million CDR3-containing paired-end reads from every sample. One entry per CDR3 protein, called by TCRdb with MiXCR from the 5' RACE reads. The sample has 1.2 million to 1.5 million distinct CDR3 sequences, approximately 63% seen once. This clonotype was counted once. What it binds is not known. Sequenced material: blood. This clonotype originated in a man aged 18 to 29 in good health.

The CDR3 nucleotides are TGTGCCAGCAGTTGGACTAGCGGGAGCCTCTACGAGCAGTACTTC. Its translation is CASSWTSGSLYEQYF. V usage is TRBV12-3 or TRBV12-4 and J usage is TRBJ2-7, with 13 bases matching TRBD2. This CDR3 is built from 15 residues. V lost 4 bases and J lost 3; bases outside the gene matches: 3.